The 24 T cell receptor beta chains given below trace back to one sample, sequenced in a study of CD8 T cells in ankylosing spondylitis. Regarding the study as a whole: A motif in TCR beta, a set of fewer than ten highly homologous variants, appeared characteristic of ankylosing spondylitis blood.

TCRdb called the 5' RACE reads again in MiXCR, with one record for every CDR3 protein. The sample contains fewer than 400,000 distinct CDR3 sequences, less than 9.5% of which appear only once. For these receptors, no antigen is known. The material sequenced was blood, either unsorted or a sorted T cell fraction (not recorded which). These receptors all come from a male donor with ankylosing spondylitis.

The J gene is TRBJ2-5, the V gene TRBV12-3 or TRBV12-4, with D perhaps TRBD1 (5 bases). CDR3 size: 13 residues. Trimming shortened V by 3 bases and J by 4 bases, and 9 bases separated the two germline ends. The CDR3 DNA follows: TGTGCCAGCAGTTTTGGCAGGGCAGAGACCCAGTACTTC. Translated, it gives CASSFGRAETQYF.

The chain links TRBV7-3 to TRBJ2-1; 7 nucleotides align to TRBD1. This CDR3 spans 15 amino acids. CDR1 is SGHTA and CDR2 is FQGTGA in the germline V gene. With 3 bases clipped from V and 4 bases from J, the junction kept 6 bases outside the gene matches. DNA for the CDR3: TGTGCCAGCAGCTTGACGGGACAGTCTTACAATGAGCAGTTCTTC. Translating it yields CASSLTGQSYNEQFF.

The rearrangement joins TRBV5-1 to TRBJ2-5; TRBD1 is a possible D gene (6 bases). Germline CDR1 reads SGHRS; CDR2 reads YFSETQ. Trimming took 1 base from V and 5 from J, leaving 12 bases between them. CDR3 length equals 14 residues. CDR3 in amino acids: CASSLYRESETQYF. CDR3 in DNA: TGCGCCAGCAGCTTGTACAGGGAGTCGGAGACCCAGTACTTC.

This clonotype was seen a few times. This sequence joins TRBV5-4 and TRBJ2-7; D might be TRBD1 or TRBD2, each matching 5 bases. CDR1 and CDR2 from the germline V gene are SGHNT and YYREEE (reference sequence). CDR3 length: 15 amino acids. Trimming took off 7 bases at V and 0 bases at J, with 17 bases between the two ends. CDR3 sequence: CASGAYRENSYEQYF. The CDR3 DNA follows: TGTGCCAGCGGGGCGTACCGGGAAAACTCCTACGAGCAGTACTTC.

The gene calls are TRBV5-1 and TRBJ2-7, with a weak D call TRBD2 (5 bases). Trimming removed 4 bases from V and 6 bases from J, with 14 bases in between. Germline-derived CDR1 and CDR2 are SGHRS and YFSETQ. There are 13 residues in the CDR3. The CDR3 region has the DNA TGCGCCAGCAGCCTTAGCGTATCGGGCGAGCAGTACTTC. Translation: CASSLSVSGEQYF.

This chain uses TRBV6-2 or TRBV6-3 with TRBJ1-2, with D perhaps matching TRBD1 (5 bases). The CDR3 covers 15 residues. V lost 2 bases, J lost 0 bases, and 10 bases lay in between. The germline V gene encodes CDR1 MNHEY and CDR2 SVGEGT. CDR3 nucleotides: TGTGCCAGCAGTTACGGGGCTCCAACTAACTATGGCTACACCTTC. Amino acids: CASSYGAPTNYGYTF.

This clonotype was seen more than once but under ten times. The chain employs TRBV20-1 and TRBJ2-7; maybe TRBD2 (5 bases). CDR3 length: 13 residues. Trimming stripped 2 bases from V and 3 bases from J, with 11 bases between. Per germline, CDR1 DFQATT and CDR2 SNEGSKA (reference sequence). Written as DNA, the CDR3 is TGCAGTGCTAGATGGACTTCGATCTACGAGCAGTACTTC. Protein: CSARWTSIYEQYF.

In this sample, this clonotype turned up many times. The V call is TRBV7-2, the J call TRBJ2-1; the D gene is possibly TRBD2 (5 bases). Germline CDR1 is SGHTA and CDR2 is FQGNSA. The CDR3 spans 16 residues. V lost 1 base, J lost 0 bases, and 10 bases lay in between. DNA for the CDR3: TGTGCCAGCAGCTTAGAATCCGGGAACTCCTACAATGAGCAGTTCTTC. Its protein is CASSLESGNSYNEQFF. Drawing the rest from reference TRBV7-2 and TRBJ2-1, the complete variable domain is GAGVSQSPSNKVTEKGKDVELRCDPISGHTALYWYRQSLGQGLEFLIYFQGNSAPDKSGLPSDRFSAERTGGSVSTLTIQRTQQEDSAVYLCASSLESGNSYNEQFFGPGTRLTVL.

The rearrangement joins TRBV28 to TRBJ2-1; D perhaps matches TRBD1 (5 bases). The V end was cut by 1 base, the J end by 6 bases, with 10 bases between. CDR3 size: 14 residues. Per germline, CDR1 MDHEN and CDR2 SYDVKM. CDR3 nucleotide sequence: TGTGCCAGCAGTTTATTGGGCAGGGTCAATGAGCAGTTCTTC. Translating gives CASSLLGRVNEQFF.

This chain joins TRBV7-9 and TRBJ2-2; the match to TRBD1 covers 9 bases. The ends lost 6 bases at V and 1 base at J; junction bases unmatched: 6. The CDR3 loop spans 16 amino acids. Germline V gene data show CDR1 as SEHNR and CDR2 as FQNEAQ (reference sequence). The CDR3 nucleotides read TGTGCCAGCAGATTCCCGGGACAGGGGAACACCGGGGAGCTGTTTTTT. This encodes CASRFPGQGNTGELFF.

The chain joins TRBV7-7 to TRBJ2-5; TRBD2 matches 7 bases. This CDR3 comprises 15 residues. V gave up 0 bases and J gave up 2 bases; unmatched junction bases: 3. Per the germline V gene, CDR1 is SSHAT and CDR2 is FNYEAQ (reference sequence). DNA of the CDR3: TGTGCCAGCAGCTTAGCCCAAGCGGGACAAGAGACCCAGTACTTC. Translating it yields CASSLAQAGQETQYF.

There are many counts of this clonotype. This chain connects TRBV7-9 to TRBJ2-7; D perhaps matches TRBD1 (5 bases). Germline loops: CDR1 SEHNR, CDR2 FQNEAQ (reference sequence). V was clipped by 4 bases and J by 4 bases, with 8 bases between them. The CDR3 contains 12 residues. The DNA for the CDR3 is TGTGCCAGCAGCTCGAAGGGGTACGAGCAGTACTTC. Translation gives CASSSKGYEQYF.

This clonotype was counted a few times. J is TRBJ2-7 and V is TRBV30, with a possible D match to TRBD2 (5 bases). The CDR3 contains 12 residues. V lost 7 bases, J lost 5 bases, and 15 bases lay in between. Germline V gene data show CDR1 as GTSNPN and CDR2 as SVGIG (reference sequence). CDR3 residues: CASGLTRDEQYF. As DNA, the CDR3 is TGTGCCTCAGGCCTCACTAGGGACGAGCAGTACTTC.

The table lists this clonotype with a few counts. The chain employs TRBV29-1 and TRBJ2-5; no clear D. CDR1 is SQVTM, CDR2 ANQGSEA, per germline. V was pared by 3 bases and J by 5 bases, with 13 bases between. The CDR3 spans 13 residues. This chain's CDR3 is CSVDMGNRETQYF. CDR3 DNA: TGCAGCGTTGATATGGGGAACCGGGAGACCCAGTACTTC.

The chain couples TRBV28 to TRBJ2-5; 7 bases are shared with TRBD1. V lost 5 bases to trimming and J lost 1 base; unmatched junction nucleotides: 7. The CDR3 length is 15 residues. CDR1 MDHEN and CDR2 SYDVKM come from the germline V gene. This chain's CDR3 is CASSPGTETQETQYF. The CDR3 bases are TGTGCCAGCAGTCCGGGGACAGAGACCCAAGAGACCCAGTACTTC.

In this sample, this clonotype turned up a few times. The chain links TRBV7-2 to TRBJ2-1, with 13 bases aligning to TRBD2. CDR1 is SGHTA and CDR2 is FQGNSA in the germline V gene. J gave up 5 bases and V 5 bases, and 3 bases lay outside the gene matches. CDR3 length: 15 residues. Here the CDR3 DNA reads TGTGCCAGCAGCACTAGCGGGAGGGCGGACAATGAGCAGTTCTTC. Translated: CASSTSGRADNEQFF.

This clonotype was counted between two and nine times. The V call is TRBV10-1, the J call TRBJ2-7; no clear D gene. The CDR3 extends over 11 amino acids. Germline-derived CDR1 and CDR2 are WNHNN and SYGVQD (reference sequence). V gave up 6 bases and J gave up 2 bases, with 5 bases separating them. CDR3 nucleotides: TGCGCCAGCAGGGATCCCTACGAGCAGTACTTC. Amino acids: CASRDPYEQYF.

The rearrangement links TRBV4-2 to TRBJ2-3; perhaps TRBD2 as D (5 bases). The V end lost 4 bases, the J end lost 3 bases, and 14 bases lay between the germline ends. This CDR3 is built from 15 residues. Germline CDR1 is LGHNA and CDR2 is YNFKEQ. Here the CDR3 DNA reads TGTGCCAGCAGCCTCGGGGTTAGTGAGACAGATACGCAGTATTTT. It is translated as CASSLGVSETDTQYF.

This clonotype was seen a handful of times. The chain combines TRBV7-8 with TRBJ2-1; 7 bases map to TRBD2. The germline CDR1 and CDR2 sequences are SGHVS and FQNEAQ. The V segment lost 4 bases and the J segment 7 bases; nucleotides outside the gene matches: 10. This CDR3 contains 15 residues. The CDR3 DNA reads TGTGCCAGCAGCTCATCAGCGGGAACTCCTAATGAGCAGTTCTTC. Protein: CASSSSAGTPNEQFF.

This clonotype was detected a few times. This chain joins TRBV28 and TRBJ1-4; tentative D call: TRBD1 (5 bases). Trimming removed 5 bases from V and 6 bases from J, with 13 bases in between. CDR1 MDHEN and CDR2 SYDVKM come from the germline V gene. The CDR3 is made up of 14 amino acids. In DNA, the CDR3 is TGTGCCAGCAGTCCCCCGGGGACCGATGAAAAACTGTTTTTT. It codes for CASSPPGTDEKLFF.

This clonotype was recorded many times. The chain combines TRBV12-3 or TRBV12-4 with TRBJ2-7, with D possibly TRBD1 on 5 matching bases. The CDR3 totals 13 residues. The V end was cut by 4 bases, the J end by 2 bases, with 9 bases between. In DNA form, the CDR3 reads TGTGCCAGCAGTTCCAGGGTTGCCTACGAGCAGTACTTC. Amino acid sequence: CASSSRVAYEQYF.

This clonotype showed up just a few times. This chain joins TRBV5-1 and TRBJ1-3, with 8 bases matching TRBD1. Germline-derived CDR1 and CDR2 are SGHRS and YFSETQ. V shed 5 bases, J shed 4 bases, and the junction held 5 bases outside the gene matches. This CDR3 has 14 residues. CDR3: CASRPTGEGNTIYF. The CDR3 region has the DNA TGCGCCAGCAGACCGACAGGGGAAGGAAACACCATATATTTT.

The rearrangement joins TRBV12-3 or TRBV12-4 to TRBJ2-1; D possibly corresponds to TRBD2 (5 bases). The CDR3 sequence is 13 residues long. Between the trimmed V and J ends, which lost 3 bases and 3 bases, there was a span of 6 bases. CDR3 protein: CASSFEGYNEQFF. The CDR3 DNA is TGTGCCAGCAGTTTTGAGGGCTACAATGAGCAGTTCTTC.

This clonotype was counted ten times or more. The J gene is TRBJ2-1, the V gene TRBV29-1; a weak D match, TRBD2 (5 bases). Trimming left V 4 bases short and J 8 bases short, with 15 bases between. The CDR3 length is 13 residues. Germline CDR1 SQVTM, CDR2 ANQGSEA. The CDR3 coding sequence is TGCAGCGTTGCGGCGGGTGCTCTCCATGAGCAGTTCTTC. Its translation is CSVAAGALHEQFF.